This T cell receptor (beta chain) was captured in a study of blood T cell repertoires in COVID-19. Only in-frame clones appear in the TCRdb table, and some are missing; sequencing was by immunoSEQ multiplex PCR. Counted here are hundreds of thousands of clones, 90% occurring once; the ten biggest clones make up around 4.5%. Germline V CDR1 and CDR2: WSHSY, SAAADI. This CDR3 has 15 amino acids. V was clipped by 7 bases and J by 3 bases, with 15 bases between them. The chain has TRBV10-2 and TRBJ1-4; D not resolved. The material sequenced was PBMCs or T cells enriched from blood (not recorded which). The receptor was isolated from a woman between 18 and 30 years old with acute COVID-19. The CDR3 DNA is TGCGCCAGCAATCCTATCGGGAGACCTAATGAAAAACTGTTTTTT. Its translation: CASNPIGRPNEKLFF.